Listed below are T cell receptor beta chains from one sample, sequenced in a study of shared clonotypes between healthy human individuals. Using immunoSEQ multiplex PCR, the repertoire was profiled, and TCRdb retains in-frame clones only, with some absent. The sample records nearly 2 million clones, about 95% being singletons. The sample taken for sequencing was naive CD8+ T cells sorted from blood. The receptors here all came from a man aged 18 to 29 in good health. The CDR3 runs from the conserved cysteine through the conserved F or W. D genes are given only for firm matches. Clone size, where shown, is once, few, many, or a class for clones that have expanded.

V: TRBV27
D: .
J: TRBJ2-2
size: .
DNA: TGTGCCAGCAGTTCGGGGGCGGTTTTAATGGGCACCGGGGAGCTGTTTTTT
CDR3: CASSSGAVLMGTGELFF

V: TRBV9
D: .
J: TRBJ2-5
size: .
DNA: TGTGCCAGCAGCCGGGACCTAGAGACCCAGTACTTC
CDR3: CASSRDLETQYF

V: TRBV6-6
D: TRBD1
J: TRBJ2-1
size: .
DNA: TGTGCCAGCAGTTACTCCGGACAGGGAAGTGAGCAGTTCTTC
CDR3: CASSYSGQGSEQFF

V: TRBV27
D: TRBD1
J: TRBJ2-7
size: .
DNA: TGTGCCAGCAGAGGGACAGGCTACGAGCAGTACTTC
CDR3: CASRGTGYEQYF

V: TRBV28
D: .
J: TRBJ2-1
size: .
DNA: TGTGCCAGCAGTTTTCGGGGGTCCGCCAATGAGCAGTTCTTC
CDR3: CASSFRGSANEQFF

V: TRBV27
D: TRBD1
J: TRBJ2-7
size: once
DNA: TGTGCCAGCAGTCAAACAGGGGGCGGGTACGAGCAGTACTTC
CDR3: CASSQTGGGYEQYF

V: TRBV6-6
D: TRBD1
J: TRBJ1-4
size: .
DNA: TGTGCCAGCAGTCCTCTGGGGACAGGGGAGGAAAAACTGTTTTTT
CDR3: CASSPLGTGEEKLFF

V: TRBV7-9
D: TRBD2
J: TRBJ2-7
size: once
DNA: TGTGCCAGCAGCCCGTGGGGCAGGGAGGGCGAGCAGTACTTC
CDR3: CASSPWGREGEQYF

V: TRBV5-6
D: TRBD1
J: TRBJ2-1
size: .
DNA: TGTGCCAGCAGCTTGACACCGGGACAGGGGGCTCAGTTCTTC
CDR3: CASSLTPGQGAQFF

V: TRBV30
D: TRBD1
J: TRBJ2-7
size: .
DNA: TGTGCCTGGAGTGTCACCCCTGACAGGGCTCTACGCGAGCAGTACTTC
CDR3: CAWSVTPDRALREQYF

V: TRBV29-1
D: .
J: TRBJ2-5
size: .
DNA: TGCAGCGTTGTCGAGGGTGGGGAGACCCAGTACTTC
CDR3: CSVVEGGETQYF

V: TRBV5-1
D: .
J: TRBJ1-1
size: .
DNA: TGCGCCAGCAGCTGGAGGGGGAGCACGAACACTGAAGCTTTCTTT
CDR3: CASSWRGSTNTEAFF

V: TRBV30
D: .
J: TRBJ2-5
size: .
DNA: TGTGCCTGGAGCCCGGGTGTGGACCAGTACTTC
CDR3: CAWSPGVDQYF

V: TRBV29-1
D: TRBD2
J: TRBJ2-1
size: .
DNA: TGCAGCGTTGATAGGGCGGCTAGCGGGAGCAATGAGCAGTTCTTC
CDR3: CSVDRAASGSNEQFF

V: TRBV30
D: .
J: TRBJ2-2
size: .
DNA: TGTGCCTGGAGTGGAGGGGCGGAGCTGTTTTTT
CDR3: CAWSGGAELFF

V: TRBV13
D: .
J: TRBJ1-3
size: .
DNA: TGTGCCAGCAGCTTGGGATATGGGGGGGACGGAAACACCATATATTTT
CDR3: CASSLGYGGDGNTIYF

V: TRBV6-6
D: .
J: TRBJ2-1
size: once
DNA: TGTGCCAGCAGTTACGTGGGGGGGGGCGCCTACAATGAGCAGTTCTTC
CDR3: CASSYVGGGAYNEQFF

V: TRBV19
D: TRBD2
J: TRBJ2-7
size: .
DNA: TGTGCCAGTTCCCTAGCGGTAACCTACGAGCAGTACTTC
CDR3: CASSLAVTYEQYF

V: TRBV6-6
D: .
J: TRBJ2-7
size: .
DNA: TGTGCCAGCGGCGTTAGCGGCTCCTACGAGCAGTACTTC
CDR3: CASGVSGSYEQYF

V: TRBV30
D: .
J: TRBJ2-1
size: .
DNA: TGTGCCTGGACCAGGACGGTGAGCTCCTACAATGAGCAGTTCTTC
CDR3: CAWTRTVSSYNEQFF

V: TRBV4-3
D: .
J: TRBJ1-5
size: few
DNA: TGCGCCAGCAGCCAAGACAGGGCTAGCAATCAGCCCCAGCATTTT
CDR3: CASSQDRASNQPQHF

V: TRBV7-9
D: .
J: TRBJ2-2
size: .
DNA: TGTGCCAGCAGCTTAGGTAGCGGCAGGGGCACCGGGGAGCTGTTTTTT
CDR3: CASSLGSGRGTGELFF

V: TRBV6-5
D: .
J: TRBJ2-3
size: .
DNA: TGTGCCAGCAGGGAACTAGGCCCCACAGATACGCAGTATTTT
CDR3: CASRELGPTDTQYF

V: TRBV7-9
D: .
J: TRBJ2-3
size: .
DNA: TGTGCCAGCAGCTTAGAAATCGGAGCGGGGAGGGGGACAGATACGCAGTATTTT
CDR3: CASSLEIGAGRGTDTQYF

V: TRBV10-1
D: .
J: TRBJ2-3
size: .
DNA: TGCGCCAGCAGTGACCTCGCATTTGGGACAGATACGCAGTATTTT
CDR3: CASSDLAFGTDTQYF

V: TRBV5-6
D: TRBD1
J: TRBJ1-2
size: .
DNA: TGTGCCAGCAGCGCACAGGGGGCCCTCTACTATGGCTACACCTTC
CDR3: CASSAQGALYYGYTF

V: TRBV27
D: TRBD2
J: TRBJ2-7
size: .
DNA: TGTGCCAGCAGTCCCCGACTAGCGGGAGAGAACCTAGAGCAGTACTTC
CDR3: CASSPRLAGENLEQYF

V: TRBV29-1
D: .
J: TRBJ2-1
size: .
DNA: TGCAGCGTTGAAGGTGGGATGGCAGGCTCCTACAATGAGCAGTTCTTC
CDR3: CSVEGGMAGSYNEQFF

V: TRBV10-3
D: .
J: TRBJ2-1
size: once
DNA: TGTGCCATCAGTGATGGCCAGCCCAATGAGCAGTTCTTC
CDR3: CAISDGQPNEQFF

V: TRBV28
D: .
J: TRBJ2-7
size: .
DNA: TGTGCCAGCAGTTACCACAGGAGCTCCTACGAGCAGTACTTC
CDR3: CASSYHRSSYEQYF

V: TRBV2
D: .
J: TRBJ2-3
size: .
DNA: TGTGCCAGCGGGGGACTGGTTAGCACAGATACGCAGTATTTT
CDR3: CASGGLVSTDTQYF

V: TRBV27
D: .
J: TRBJ1-6
size: .
DNA: TGTGCCAGCAGTCCAGGCCCGGGGGGTTCCTCACCCCTCCACTTT
CDR3: CASSPGPGGSSPLHF

V: TRBV19
D: .
J: TRBJ2-2
size: .
DNA: TGTGCCAGTAGTATTCGGTTCACCGGGGAGCTGTTTTTT
CDR3: CASSIRFTGELFF

V: TRBV30
D: .
J: TRBJ2-3
size: .
DNA: TGTGCCTGGAGCGAACAGGGTGATACGCAGTATTTT
CDR3: CAWSEQGDTQYF

V: TRBV4-1
D: TRBD1
J: TRBJ2-2
size: .
DNA: TGCGCCAGCAGCCAAGATAGGACAGGGGGCATCACCGGGGAGCTGTTTTTT
CDR3: CASSQDRTGGITGELFF

V: TRBV7-9
D: .
J: TRBJ1-2
size: .
DNA: TGTGCCAGCAGCTTAGCAGGGAATAAGAACTATGGCTACACCTTC
CDR3: CASSLAGNKNYGYTF

V: TRBV4-3
D: .
J: TRBJ2-5
size: .
DNA: TGCGCCAGCAGCCAAGATGGGGCCCCGGGGACCCAGTACTTC
CDR3: CASSQDGAPGTQYF

V: TRBV9
D: .
J: TRBJ1-3
size: once
DNA: TGTGCCAGCAGCGTAGAGTTTAAGCGGTTCTCTGGAAACACCATATATTTT
CDR3: CASSVEFKRFSGNTIYF